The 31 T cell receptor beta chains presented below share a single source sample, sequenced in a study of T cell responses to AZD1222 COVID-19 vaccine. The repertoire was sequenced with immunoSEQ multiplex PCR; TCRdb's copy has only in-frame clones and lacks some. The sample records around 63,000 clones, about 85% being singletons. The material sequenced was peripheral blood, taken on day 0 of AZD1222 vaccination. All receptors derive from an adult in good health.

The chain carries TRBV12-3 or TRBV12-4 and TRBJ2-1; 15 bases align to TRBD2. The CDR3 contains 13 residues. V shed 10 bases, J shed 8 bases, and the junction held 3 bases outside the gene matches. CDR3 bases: TGTGCCACACGGACTAGCGGGGGGGATGAGCAGTTCTTC. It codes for CATRTSGGDEQFF.

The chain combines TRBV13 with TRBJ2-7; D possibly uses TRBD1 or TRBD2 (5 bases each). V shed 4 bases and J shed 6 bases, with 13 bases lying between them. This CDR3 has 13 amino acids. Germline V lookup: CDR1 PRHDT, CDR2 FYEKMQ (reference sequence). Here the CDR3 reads CASSYWDASEQYF. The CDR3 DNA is TGTGCCAGCAGCTACTGGGACGCCAGCGAGCAGTACTTC.

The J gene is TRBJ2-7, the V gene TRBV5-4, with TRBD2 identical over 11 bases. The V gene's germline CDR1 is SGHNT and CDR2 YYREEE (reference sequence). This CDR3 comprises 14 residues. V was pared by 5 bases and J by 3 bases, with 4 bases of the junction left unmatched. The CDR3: CASSSSGGFYEQYF. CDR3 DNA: TGTGCCAGCAGTTCTAGCGGGGGGTTCTACGAGCAGTACTTC. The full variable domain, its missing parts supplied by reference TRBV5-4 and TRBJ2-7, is ETGVTQSPTHLIKTRGQQVTLRCSSQSGHNTVSWYQQALGQGPQFIFQYYREEENGRGNFPPRFSGLQFPNYSSELNVNALELDDSALYLCASSSSGGFYEQYFGPGTRLTVT.

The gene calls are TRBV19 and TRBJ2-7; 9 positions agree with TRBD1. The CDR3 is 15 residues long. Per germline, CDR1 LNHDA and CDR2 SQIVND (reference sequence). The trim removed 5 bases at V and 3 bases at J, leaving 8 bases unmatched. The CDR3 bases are TGTGCCAGTAGTTCCCCGGGACAGGGACACTACGAGCAGTACTTC. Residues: CASSSPGQGHYEQYF.

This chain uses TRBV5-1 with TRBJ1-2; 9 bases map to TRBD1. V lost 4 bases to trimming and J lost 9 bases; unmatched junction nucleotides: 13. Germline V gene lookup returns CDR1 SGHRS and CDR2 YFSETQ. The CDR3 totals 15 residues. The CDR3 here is CASSRQPGQGLSYTF. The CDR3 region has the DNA TGCGCCAGCAGCCGGCAGCCGGGACAGGGACTTAGCTACACCTTC.

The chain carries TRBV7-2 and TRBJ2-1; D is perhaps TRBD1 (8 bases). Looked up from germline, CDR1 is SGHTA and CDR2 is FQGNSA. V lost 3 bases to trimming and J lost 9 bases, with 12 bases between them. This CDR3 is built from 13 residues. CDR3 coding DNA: TGTGCCAGCAGCTTCGGGGGGACAGGTGAGCAGTTCTTC. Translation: CASSFGGTGEQFF.

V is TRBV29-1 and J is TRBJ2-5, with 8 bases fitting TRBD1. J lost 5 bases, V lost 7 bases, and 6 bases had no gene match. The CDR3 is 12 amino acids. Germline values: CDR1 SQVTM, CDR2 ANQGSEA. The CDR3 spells CSGGQVGETQYF. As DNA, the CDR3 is TGCAGCGGGGGACAGGTGGGGGAGACCCAGTACTTC. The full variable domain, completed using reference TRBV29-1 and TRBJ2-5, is SAVISQKPSRDICQRGTSLTIQCQVDSQVTMMFWYRQQPGQSLTLIATANQGSEATYESGFVIDKFPISRPNLTFSTLTVSNMSPEDSSIYLCSGGQVGETQYFGPGTRLLVL.

The CDR3 spells CATSRDTASGNQPQHF. DNA for the CDR3: TGTGCCACCAGCAGAGACACCGCGAGTGGGAATCAGCCCCAGCATTTT. The genes are TRBV15 and TRBJ1-5; no clear D. Germline CDR1 is LNHNV and CDR2 is YYDKDF (reference sequence). The CDR3 is 16 amino acids. V gave up 0 bases and J gave up 4 bases, with 13 bases separating them.

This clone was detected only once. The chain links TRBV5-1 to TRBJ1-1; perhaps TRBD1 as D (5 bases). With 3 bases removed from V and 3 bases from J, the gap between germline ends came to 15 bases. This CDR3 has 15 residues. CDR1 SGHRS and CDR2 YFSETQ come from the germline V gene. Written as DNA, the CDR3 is TGCGCCAGCAGCTCCGGGGCGGGAGGACACACTGAAGCTTTCTTT. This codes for CASSSGAGGHTEAFF.

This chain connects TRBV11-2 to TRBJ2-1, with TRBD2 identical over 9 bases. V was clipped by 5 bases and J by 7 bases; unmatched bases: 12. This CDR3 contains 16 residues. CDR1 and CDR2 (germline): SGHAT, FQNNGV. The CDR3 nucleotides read TGTGCCAGCAGCCCGAACCCTCTAGCGGGGATGAATGAGCAGTTCTTC. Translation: CASSPNPLAGMNEQFF.

The DNA of the CDR3 is TGCGCCAGCAGGGGGACCTACGAGCAGTACTTC. Its protein product is CASRGTYEQYF. The chain employs TRBV5-1 and TRBJ2-7; D not certain. Germline V gives CDR1 SGHRS, CDR2 YFSETQ. CDR3 length equals 11 residues. V gave up 5 bases and J gave up 2 bases, with 5 bases separating them.

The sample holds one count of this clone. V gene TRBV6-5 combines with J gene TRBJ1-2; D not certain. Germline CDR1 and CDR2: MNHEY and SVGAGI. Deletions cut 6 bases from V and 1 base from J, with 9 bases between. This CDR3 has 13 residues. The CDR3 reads CASREGRNYGYTF. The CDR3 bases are TGTGCCAGCAGGGAGGGTCGTAACTATGGCTACACCTTC.

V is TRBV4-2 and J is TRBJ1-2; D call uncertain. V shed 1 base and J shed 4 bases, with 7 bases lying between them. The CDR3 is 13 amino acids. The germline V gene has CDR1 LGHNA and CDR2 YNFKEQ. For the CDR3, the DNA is TGTGCCAGCAGCCAAGCCAGGACCTATGGCTACACCTTC. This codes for CASSQARTYGYTF.

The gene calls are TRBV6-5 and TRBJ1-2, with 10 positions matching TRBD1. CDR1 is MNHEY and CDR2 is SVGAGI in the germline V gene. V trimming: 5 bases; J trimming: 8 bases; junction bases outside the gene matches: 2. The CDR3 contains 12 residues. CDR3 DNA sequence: TGTGCCAGCAGTATGACAGGGGGCGGCTACACCTTC. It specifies CASSMTGGGYTF.

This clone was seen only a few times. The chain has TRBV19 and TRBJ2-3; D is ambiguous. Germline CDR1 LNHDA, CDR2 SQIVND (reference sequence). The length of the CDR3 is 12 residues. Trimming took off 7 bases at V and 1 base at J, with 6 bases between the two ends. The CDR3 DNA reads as TGTGCCAGTACCCCCGGCACAGATACGCAGTATTTT. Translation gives CASTPGTDTQYF.

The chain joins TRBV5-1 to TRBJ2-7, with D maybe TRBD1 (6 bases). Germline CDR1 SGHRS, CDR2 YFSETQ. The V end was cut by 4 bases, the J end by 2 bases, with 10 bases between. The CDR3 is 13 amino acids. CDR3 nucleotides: TGCGCCAGCAGCCCTGGACAGCCCTACGAGCAGTACTTC. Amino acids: CASSPGQPYEQYF. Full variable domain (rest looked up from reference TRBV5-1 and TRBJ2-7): KAGVTQTPRYLIKTRGQQVTLSCSPISGHRSVSWYQQTPGQGLQFLFEYFSETQRNKGNFPGRFSGRQFSNSRSEMNVSTLELGDSALYLCASSPGQPYEQYFGPGTRLTVT.

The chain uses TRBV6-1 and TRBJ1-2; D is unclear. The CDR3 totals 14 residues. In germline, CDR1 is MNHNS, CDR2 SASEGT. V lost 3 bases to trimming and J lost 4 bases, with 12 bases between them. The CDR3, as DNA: TGTGCCAGCAGTGAGGTGGGGTTGGGCTATGGCTACACCTTC. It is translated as CASSEVGLGYGYTF.

CDR3 loop: CASSLRTGQYQPQHF. The CDR3, as DNA: TGTGCCAGCAGTCTCCGGACAGGACAATATCAGCCCCAGCATTTT. This chain links TRBV2 with TRBJ1-5; 7 bases are a match to TRBD1. Germline V lookup: CDR1 SNHLY, CDR2 FYNNEI. The CDR3 has 15 residues. V shed 5 bases, J shed 5 bases, and the junction held 9 bases outside the gene matches.

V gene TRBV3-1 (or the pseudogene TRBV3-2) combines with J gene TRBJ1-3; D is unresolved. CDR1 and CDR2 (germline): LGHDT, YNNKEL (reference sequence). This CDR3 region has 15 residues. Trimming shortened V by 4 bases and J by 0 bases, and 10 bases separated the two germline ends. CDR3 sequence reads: CASSPSLRSGNTIYF. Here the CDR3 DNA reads TGTGCCAGCAGCCCCTCTCTGCGCTCTGGAAACACCATATATTTT.

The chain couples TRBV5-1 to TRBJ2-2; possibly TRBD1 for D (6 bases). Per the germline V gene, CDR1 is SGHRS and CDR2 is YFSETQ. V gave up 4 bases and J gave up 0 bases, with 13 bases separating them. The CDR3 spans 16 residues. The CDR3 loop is CASSPPWTANTGELFF. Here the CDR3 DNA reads TGCGCCAGCAGCCCCCCTTGGACAGCGAACACCGGGGAGCTGTTTTTT.

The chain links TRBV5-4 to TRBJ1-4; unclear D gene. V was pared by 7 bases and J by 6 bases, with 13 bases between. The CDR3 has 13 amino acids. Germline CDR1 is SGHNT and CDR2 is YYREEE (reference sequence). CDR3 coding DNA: TGTGCCAGCCAACTAAAGGGCGATGAAAAACTGTTTTTT. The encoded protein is CASQLKGDEKLFF.

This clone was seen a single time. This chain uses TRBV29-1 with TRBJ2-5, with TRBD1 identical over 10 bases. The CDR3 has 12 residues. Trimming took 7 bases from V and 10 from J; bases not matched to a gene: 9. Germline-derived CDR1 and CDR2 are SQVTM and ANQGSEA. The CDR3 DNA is TGCAGCGGAGGAGGACAGGGGGTCGACCAGTACTTC. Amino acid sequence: CSGGGQGVDQYF.

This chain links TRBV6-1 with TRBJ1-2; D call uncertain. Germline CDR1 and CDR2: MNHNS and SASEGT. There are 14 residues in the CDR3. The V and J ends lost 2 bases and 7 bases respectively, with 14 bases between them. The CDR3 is CASSEHAKPAGYTF. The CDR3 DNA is TGTGCCAGCAGTGAACACGCCAAGCCGGCTGGCTACACCTTC.

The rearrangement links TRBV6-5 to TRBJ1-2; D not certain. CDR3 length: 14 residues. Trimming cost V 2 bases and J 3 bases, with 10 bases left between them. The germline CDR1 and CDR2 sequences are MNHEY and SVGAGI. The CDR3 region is CASSYLGRHYGYTF. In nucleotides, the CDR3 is TGTGCCAGCAGTTACCTCGGACGCCACTATGGCTACACCTTC.

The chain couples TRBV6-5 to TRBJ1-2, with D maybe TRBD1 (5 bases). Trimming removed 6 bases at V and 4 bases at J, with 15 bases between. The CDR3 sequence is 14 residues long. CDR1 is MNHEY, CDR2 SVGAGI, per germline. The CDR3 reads CASRRGVGTYGYTF. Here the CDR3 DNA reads TGTGCCAGCAGACGAGGGGTAGGAACCTATGGCTACACCTTC.

The CDR3 region has the DNA TGTGCCAGCAGCCGTAGGGAAGGGGGGGGCAATGAGCAGTTCTTC. Encoded protein: CASSRREGGGNEQFF. The rearrangement links TRBV3-1 (or the pseudogene TRBV3-2) to TRBJ2-1; D is possibly TRBD2 (7 bases). Trimming removed 4 bases from V and 6 bases from J, with 16 bases in between. The CDR3 covers 15 residues. Germline V gene sequence: CDR1 LGHDT, CDR2 YNNKEL (reference sequence).

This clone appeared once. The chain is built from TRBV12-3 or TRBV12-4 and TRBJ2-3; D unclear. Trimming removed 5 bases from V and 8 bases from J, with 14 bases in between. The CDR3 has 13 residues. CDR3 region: CASSMSVGPTQYF. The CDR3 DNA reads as TGTGCCAGCAGTATGTCCGTGGGTCCTACGCAGTATTTT.

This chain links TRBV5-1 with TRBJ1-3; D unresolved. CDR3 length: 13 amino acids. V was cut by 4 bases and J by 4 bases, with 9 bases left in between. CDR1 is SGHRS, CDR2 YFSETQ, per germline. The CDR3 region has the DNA TGCGCCAGCAGCCCTTCACAGGGAAACACCATATATTTT. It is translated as CASSPSQGNTIYF.

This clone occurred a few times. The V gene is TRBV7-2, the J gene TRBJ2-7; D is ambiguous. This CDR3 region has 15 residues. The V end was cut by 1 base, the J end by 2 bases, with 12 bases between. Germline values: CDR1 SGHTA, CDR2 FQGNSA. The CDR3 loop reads CASSLGPGQTYEQYF. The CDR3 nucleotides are TGTGCCAGCAGCTTAGGTCCTGGGCAGACCTACGAGCAGTACTTC.

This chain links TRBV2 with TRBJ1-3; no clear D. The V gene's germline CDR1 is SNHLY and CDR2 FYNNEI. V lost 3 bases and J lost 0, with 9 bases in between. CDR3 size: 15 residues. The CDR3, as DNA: TGTGCCAGCAGTGAGTCCTCCTACTCTGGAAACACCATATATTTT. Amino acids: CASSESSYSGNTIYF.

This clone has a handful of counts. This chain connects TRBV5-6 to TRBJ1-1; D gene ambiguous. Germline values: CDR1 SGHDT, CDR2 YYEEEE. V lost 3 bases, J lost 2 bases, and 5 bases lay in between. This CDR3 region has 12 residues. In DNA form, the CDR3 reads TGTGCCAGCAGCTACCCAAACACTGAAGCTTTCTTT. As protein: CASSYPNTEAFF.